This T cell receptor beta chain was documented in a study of early T cells in non-severe SARS-CoV-2 infection (dated by TCRdb to 2020 to 2023). As for the study more broadly: Because TCR sequencing was done on bulk RNA from unsorted whole blood, the alpha and beta chains could not be paired.

A few counts support this clonotype. Its antigen specificity is not known. Base qualities were left out, and no much larger clone turns up one base away. The study was a case-control design nested within a healthcare worker cohort in London, UK, with weekly nasopharyngeal swab PCR tests and blood sampling. Between 23 and 31 March 2020, the week of the UK lockdown, healthcare workers were enrolled and then followed up weekly for as long as 16 weeks. Library construction relied on 5' RACE. Sequencing relied on a NextSeq 500. The TCR library protocol attached unique molecular identifiers to individual cDNA molecules to correct for sequencing error and PCR bias. TCR alpha and beta chains were both sequenced, and the abundances of alpha and beta sequences in each sample were closely correlated with each other. Regarding the original processing steps: V gene, J gene and CDR3 annotation of TCR sequences was performed with Decombinator V4. Expanded TCRs were defined as changing significantly between any two time points under a Poisson model with p below 0.0001. TCR abundances were normalised to the total number of TCRs sequenced per sample and expressed as counts per million. MAIT TCRs were defined by TRAV1-2 paired with TRAJ12, TRAJ20 or TRAJ33, and iNKT TCRs by TRAV10 paired with TRAJ18. A search of VDJdb, accessed on 1 November 2021, was run for TCRs annotated to CMV, EBV and SARS-CoV-2, with TCRs annotated for multiple antigens excluded. TCRdb applied fastp at Q25 and MiXCR to the public reads, then kept only in-frame beta chains. Duplicate CDR3 protein sequences are folded into a single record with the most common DNA and genes. These V and J calls derive from TCRdb rather than the authors' analysis. The sample yields about 56,000 distinct CDR3 sequences; more than 9% were counted once. The top ten clones comprise 6.5% of the sample.

V is shortened by 0 bases, J by 6 bases, and the region joining them spans 10 bases. The cysteine opens and the phenylalanine closes a CDR3 of 14 amino acids. The CDR3 DNA has 42 bases and is translated from base 1. According to the germline V gene (reference sequence), CDR1 reads SGHNT and CDR2 reads YYREEE. Points the paper makes about the study in general: VDJdb matching was skewed toward anti-spike CD8 responses and likely underestimated virus-specific expansions by missing private and CD4 specificities.

The rearrangement combines TRBV5-4 with TRBJ2-4; a tentative D call is TRBD2 (6 bases match). The material sequenced was whole blood. The clonotype comes from an adult who was a healthcare worker with PCR-confirmed SARS-CoV-2 infection or an uninfected control (not recorded which). Read as DNA, the sequence is TGTGCCAGCAGCTTGGCGGGAGCGAGAAACATTCAGTACTTC. Translated, this gives CASSLAGARNIQYF.